This TCR beta chain was recorded in a study of T cell repertoires in cytomegalovirus infection. As for the study in general: Well-studied HLA-B-restricted epitopes and recently identified HLA-C-restricted epitopes of CMV were both used in the study. Findings and caveats of the study: The response measured ex vivo was dominated by TCR beta clonotypes (HLA-C-restricted and CMV-specific). CMV carriers having the relevant HLA were flagged by cumulative public TCR beta family frequency.

There are many counts of this clonotype. As yet, its antigen is unknown. One entry per CDR3 protein results from TCRdb running MiXCR on the reads. The sample yields 140,000 to 150,000 distinct CDR3 sequences, over 25% seen once. Germline loops: CDR1 MNHNS, CDR2 SASEGT. Trimming removed 6 bases at V and 7 bases at J, with 15 bases between. The CDR3 is 13 amino acids. The specimen was CD8+ T cells from cultured PBMCs, collected from culture after CMV antigen stimulation. The chain combines TRBV6-1 with TRBJ1-2, with no clear D. This TCR derives from a human donor in good health (CMV status not recorded). Some clones in this sample may be carry-over from other donors' samples. The CDR3 nucleotides are TGTGCCAGCAGGGCATGGGGTGATGGTGGCTACACCTTC. Residues: CASRAWGDGGYTF.